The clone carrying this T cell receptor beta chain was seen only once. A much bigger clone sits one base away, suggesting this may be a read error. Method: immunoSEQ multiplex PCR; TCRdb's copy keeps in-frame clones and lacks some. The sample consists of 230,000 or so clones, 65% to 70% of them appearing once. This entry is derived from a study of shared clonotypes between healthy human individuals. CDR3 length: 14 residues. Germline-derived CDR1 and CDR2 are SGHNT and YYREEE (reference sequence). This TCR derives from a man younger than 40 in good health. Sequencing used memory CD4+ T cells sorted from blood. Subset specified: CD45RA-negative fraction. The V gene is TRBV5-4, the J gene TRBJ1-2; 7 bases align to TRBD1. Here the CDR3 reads CASSLDRGFYGYIF. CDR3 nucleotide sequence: TGTGCCAGCAGCTTGGACAGGGGATTTTATGGCTACATCTTC.